Listed here are 31 T cell receptor beta chains from one sample, sequenced in a study of blood T cell repertoires in COVID-19. The repertoire was sequenced with immunoSEQ multiplex PCR; TCRdb's copy has only in-frame clones and lacks some. The data contain 160,000 or so clones, around nine tenths of them singletons. Sequencing was performed on peripheral blood. Every receptor here comes from a woman between 65 and 79 years old with COVID-19, enrolled during active disease.

This clone was seen a handful of times. DNA for the CDR3: TGTGCCAGCTCACTAGACCCAGGGGGCGGAGGCACAGATACGCAGTATTTT. As protein: CASSLDPGGGGTDTQYF. V gene TRBV18 combines with J gene TRBJ2-3; TRBD1 matches at 8 bases. Germline V lookup: CDR1 KGHSH, CDR2 LQKENI. Trimming at V came to 4 bases and at J to 1 base, leaving 10 bases not matched to a gene. The length of the CDR3 is 17 residues.

This clone was seen a handful of times. The V and J genes are TRBV5-5 and TRBJ1-5; TRBD1 is a possible D gene (6 bases). Germline V gene sequence: CDR1 SGHKS, CDR2 YYEKEE (reference sequence). The CDR3 is 14 amino acids. Trimming removed 4 bases at V and 6 bases at J, with 14 bases between. In nucleotides, the CDR3 is TGTGCCAGCAGCGCCACAGGGTTCGGTCAGCCCCAGCATTTT. Protein: CASSATGFGQPQHF.

This clone was seen just once. The V call is TRBV15, the J call TRBJ2-1; TRBD2 matches at 12 bases. This CDR3 has 16 residues. CDR1 is LNHNV and CDR2 is YYDKDF in the germline V gene (reference sequence). V trimming: 3 bases; J trimming: 4 bases; junction bases outside the gene matches: 4. The CDR3 sequence: CATSRTSGGGYNEQFF. The DNA of the CDR3 is TGTGCCACCAGCAGGACTAGCGGGGGAGGATACAATGAGCAGTTCTTC.

This clone was found once. DNA of the CDR3: TGTGCCAGTACCGACAGGCCGAGCTCTGGAAACACCATATATTTT. It specifies CASTDRPSSGNTIYF. This chain joins TRBV19 and TRBJ1-3, with a weak D call TRBD1 (6 bases). V dropped 7 bases and J dropped 0 bases, with 13 bases sitting between them. The CDR3 has 15 residues. Germline V CDR1 and CDR2: LNHDA, SQIVND (reference sequence).

This chain joins TRBV5-1 and TRBJ2-5, with 8 nucleotides matching TRBD2. The V gene's germline CDR1 is SGHRS and CDR2 YFSETQ. The J segment lost 5 bases and the V segment lost 5 bases, leaving 5 bases of the junction unmatched. The length of the CDR3 is 13 residues. CDR3 amino acids: CASRASGGETQYF. The CDR3, as DNA: TGCGCCAGCAGGGCGTCGGGAGGGGAGACCCAGTACTTC.

The V call is TRBV3-1 (or the pseudogene TRBV3-2), the J call TRBJ2-3; 10 bases match TRBD1. The CDR3 sequence is 14 residues long. The V gene's germline CDR1 is LGHDT and CDR2 YNNKEL (reference sequence). V gave up 8 bases and J gave up 2 bases; unmatched junction bases: 4. CDR3 region: CASGGTGVTDTQYF. Here the CDR3 DNA reads TGTGCCAGCGGCGGGACAGGGGTCACAGATACGCAGTATTTT.

The CDR3 bases are TGTGCCAGCAGCTTAGGAACAGGGGGGACAGATACGCAGTATTTT. Its protein is CASSLGTGGTDTQYF. The V and J genes are TRBV11-2 and TRBJ2-3, with 8 nucleotides matching TRBD1. V lost 1 base and J lost 3; bases outside the gene matches: 3. Germline V CDR1 and CDR2: SGHAT, FQNNGV. This CDR3 has 15 amino acids.

Regarding this clone: Relative to the germline gene, one junction end is altered; a read error may explain this. This chain links TRBV18 with TRBJ1-3; weak D call: TRBD1 (6 bases). CDR1 is KGHSH, CDR2 LQKENI, per germline. The CDR3 is 14 residues long. CDR3 sequence (DNA): TGTGCCAGCACACCGGGACATGAAGGAAACACCATATATTTT. It translates to CASTPGHEGNTIYF.

The rearrangement uses TRBV6-4 and TRBJ1-2; 9 bases align to TRBD1. Germline V CDR1 and CDR2: MRHNA, SNTAGT. V trimming: 0 bases; J trimming: 4 bases; junction bases outside the gene matches: 6. CDR3 length: 16 amino acids. CDR3 sequence: CASSDSGTGIGYGYTF. CDR3 DNA sequence: TGTGCCAGCAGTGACTCGGGGACAGGGATAGGCTATGGCTACACCTTC.

The V gene is TRBV18, the J gene TRBJ2-1; 8 positions match TRBD2. Germline CDR1 is KGHSH and CDR2 is LQKENI. V trimming: 1 base; J trimming: 5 bases; junction bases outside the gene matches: 7. The CDR3 is made up of 16 amino acids. CDR3 region: CASSPRSAGGNNEQFF. In DNA, the CDR3 is TGTGCCAGCTCACCACGTTCCGCGGGGGGTAACAATGAGCAGTTCTTC.

This sequence joins TRBV11-1 and TRBJ2-7; 7 bases line up with TRBD2. The J segment lost 0 bases and the V segment lost 1 base, leaving 3 bases of the junction unmatched. Germline CDR1 reads SGHAT; CDR2 reads FQDESV (reference sequence). The CDR3 is made up of 15 amino acids. The CDR3 DNA sequence: TGTGCCAGCAGCTTAGGGCGGGGGAGCTCCTACGAGCAGTACTTC. It translates to CASSLGRGSSYEQYF.

The rearrangement links TRBV12-3 or TRBV12-4 to TRBJ1-1, with D tentatively TRBD1 (6 bases). V was clipped by 6 bases and J by 7 bases, with 15 bases between them. This CDR3 is built from 13 residues. CDR3 nucleotides: TGTGCCAGCAGAACGACAGGCAGGGATGAAGCTTTCTTT. Its translation is CASRTTGRDEAFF.

This chain uses TRBV5-1 with TRBJ2-1; D not certain. The CDR3 has 14 residues. The V gene's germline CDR1 is SGHRS and CDR2 YFSETQ. V lost 0 bases, J lost 6 bases, and 10 bases lay in between. DNA of the CDR3: TGCGCCAGCAGCTTGGCAAGTAGCAGCAATGAGCAGTTCTTC. Translating it yields CASSLASSSNEQFF.

This chain links TRBV6-2 or TRBV6-3 with TRBJ2-1; weak D call: TRBD2 (5 bases). V dropped 0 bases and J dropped 4 bases, with 16 bases sitting between them. The germline V gene has CDR1 MNHEY and CDR2 SVGEGT. The CDR3 is made up of 17 amino acids. In nucleotides, the CDR3 is TGTGCCAGCAGTTACTCCCCTCCCAGCGGCGTTTACAATGAGCAGTTCTTC. It codes for CASSYSPPSGVYNEQFF.

The chain uses TRBV5-6 and TRBJ2-7; 10 nucleotides match TRBD1. Trimming at V came to 1 base and at J to 2 bases, leaving 3 bases not matched to a gene. The CDR3 spans 15 residues. Germline loops: CDR1 SGHDT, CDR2 YYEEEE. CDR3 in DNA: TGTGCCAGCAGCTTGTTCGGGACAGGGGCCTACGAGCAGTACTTC. This sequence encodes CASSLFGTGAYEQYF.

The chain carries TRBV6-1 and TRBJ1-1, with D possibly TRBD1 on 6 matching bases. Deletions cut 1 base from V and 0 bases from J, with 15 bases between. Germline V lookup: CDR1 MNHNS, CDR2 SASEGT. This CDR3 region has 17 residues. The CDR3: CASSEGRTVNMNTEAFF. DNA for the CDR3: TGTGCCAGCAGTGAAGGGAGGACAGTGAACATGAACACTGAAGCTTTCTTT.

The chain employs TRBV28 and TRBJ1-4; D unclear. Deletions cut 8 bases from V and 7 bases from J, with 11 bases between. This CDR3 is built from 12 residues. The germline V gene has CDR1 MDHEN and CDR2 SYDVKM. The CDR3 is CASQEGGEKLFF. The CDR3 region has the DNA TGTGCCAGCCAAGAGGGAGGTGAAAAACTGTTTTTT. The full variable domain, completed using reference TRBV28 and TRBJ1-4, is DVKVTQSSRYLVKRTGEKVFLECVQDMDHENMFWYRQDPGLGLRLIYFSYDVKMKEKGDIPEGYSVSREKKERFSLILESASTNQTSMYLCASQEGGEKLFFGSGTQLSVL.

This clone appeared a single time. The chain links TRBV7-9 to TRBJ1-3, with 7 bases lining up with TRBD1. There are 14 residues in the CDR3. From germline, CDR1 is SEHNR and CDR2 FQNEAQ (reference sequence). Trimming cost V 5 bases and J 4 bases; bases outside gene matches: 5. CDR3 loop: CASSGTASGNTIYF. Written as DNA, the CDR3 is TGTGCCAGCAGCGGGACAGCCTCAGGAAACACCATATATTTT.

V is TRBV5-5 and J is TRBJ1-1; D is undetermined. The V and J ends lost 2 bases and 11 bases respectively, with 16 bases between them. Germline CDR1 reads SGHKS; CDR2 reads YYEKEE (reference sequence). The CDR3 totals 13 residues. The CDR3 region has the DNA TGTGCCAGCAGCTTTGGAGTATCTGACTTGGCTTTCTTT. Amino acid sequence: CASSFGVSDLAFF.

This clone was recorded only once. This chain uses TRBV2 with TRBJ1-5, with D tentatively TRBD1 (5 bases). Germline V gene lookup returns CDR1 SNHLY and CDR2 FYNNEI. CDR3 length equals 15 residues. Trimming removed 4 bases at V and 3 bases at J, with 13 bases between. The CDR3 region is CASSARNRPNQPQHF. CDR3 nucleotide sequence: TGTGCCAGCAGTGCGCGGAACAGGCCCAATCAGCCCCAGCATTTT.

This chain links TRBV7-9 with TRBJ1-3; weak D call: TRBD1 (5 bases). The CDR3 totals 15 residues. The germline V gene has CDR1 SEHNR and CDR2 FQNEAQ (reference sequence). The V end was cut by 1 base, the J end by 0 bases, with 7 bases between. The DNA of the CDR3 is TGTGCCAGCAGCTTAGACAGGACCTCTGGAAACACCATATATTTT. The encoded protein is CASSLDRTSGNTIYF. Complete variable domain (other parts from reference TRBV7-9 and TRBJ1-3): DTGVSQNPRHKITKRGQNVTFRCDPISEHNRLYWYRQTLGQGPEFLTYFQNEAQLEKSRLLSDRFSAERPKGSFSTLEIQRTEQGDSAMYLCASSLDRTSGNTIYFGEGSWLTVV.

The rearrangement uses TRBV28 and TRBJ1-1, with D unresolved. Per the germline V gene, CDR1 is MDHEN and CDR2 is SYDVKM. The CDR3 sequence is 15 residues long. V gave up 6 bases and J gave up 2 bases, with 16 bases separating them. The CDR3 loop is CASSPRNRPNTEAFF. CDR3 bases: TGTGCCAGCAGCCCCCGGAACAGACCCAACACTGAAGCTTTCTTT.

For the CDR3, the DNA is TGTGCCAGCAGCAGGGGACAGGTTGTGGTATGGTTCACCTTC. Protein product: CASSRGQVVVWFTF. The chain is built from TRBV5-6 and TRBJ1-2; 8 nucleotides align to TRBD1. The CDR3 sequence is 14 residues long. The V gene end was trimmed by 4 bases and the J gene end by 13 bases; junction bases not matched to a gene: 15. CDR1 is SGHDT, CDR2 YYEEEE, per germline.

The rearrangement uses TRBV5-1 and TRBJ2-7; 8 nucleotides line up with TRBD1. The V and J ends lost 4 bases and 5 bases, in that order; junction bases with no gene match: 14. The CDR3 spans 16 residues. Per germline, CDR1 SGHRS and CDR2 YFSETQ. The CDR3 nucleotides are TGCGCCAGCAGCCTTATCCCAGGGGGCAAAGGGGACGAGCAGTACTTC. This gives the protein CASSLIPGGKGDEQYF.

The CDR3 loop reads CASSQSVTSGETQYF. In nucleotides, the CDR3 is TGCGCCAGCAGCCAGAGTGTCACGTCCGGAGAGACCCAGTACTTC. The chain is built from TRBV4-1 and TRBJ2-5, with D unresolved. V dropped 3 bases and J dropped 4 bases, with 15 bases sitting between them. This CDR3 has 15 amino acids. Germline assignment: CDR1 MGHRA and CDR2 YSYEKL.

This chain joins TRBV7-2 and TRBJ2-7; 11 nucleotides align to TRBD2. CDR1 is SGHTA and CDR2 is FQGNSA in the germline V gene. The CDR3 contains 15 residues. Trimming cost V 5 bases and J 4 bases; bases outside gene matches: 7. This chain's CDR3 is CASSLSGGAAYEQYF. CDR3 DNA: TGTGCCAGCAGCCTTAGCGGGGGGGCCGCTTACGAGCAGTACTTC.

Many counts were recorded for this clone. The V gene is TRBV28, the J gene TRBJ1-1; D is ambiguous. This CDR3 contains 14 residues. Germline CDR1 MDHEN, CDR2 SYDVKM. Trimming stripped 3 bases from V and 5 bases from J, with 13 bases between. CDR3: CASSFLPAGTEAFF. Here the CDR3 DNA reads TGTGCCAGCAGTTTTCTCCCTGCGGGGACTGAAGCTTTCTTT.

This clone was recorded only once. V and J are TRBV28 and TRBJ2-7; 11 bases fit TRBD1. CDR3 length equals 13 residues. Germline CDR1 MDHEN, CDR2 SYDVKM. Trimming took 4 bases from V and 7 from J; bases not matched to a gene: 3. CDR3 nucleotide sequence: TGTGCCAGCAGTTCCCGGGACAGGGGGGAGCAGTACTTC. Translating it yields CASSSRDRGEQYF.

V usage is TRBV9 and J usage is TRBJ2-1; 10 positions agree with TRBD2. J gave up 2 bases and V 2 bases, and 4 bases lay outside the gene matches. The length of the CDR3 is 16 residues. Germline lookup yields CDR1 SGDLS and CDR2 YYNGEE. CDR3 DNA sequence: TGTGCCAGCAGCGTGGGACTAGCGTTAACCTACAATGAGCAGTTCTTC. It yields the protein CASSVGLALTYNEQFF.

The V and J genes are TRBV12-3 or TRBV12-4 and TRBJ2-3; TRBD2 matches 7 bases. This CDR3 comprises 13 residues. Trimming removed 6 bases from V and 4 bases from J; junction bases left unmatched: 4. The CDR3, as DNA: TGTGCCAGCAGCGGGGGGAGAGCAGATACGCAGTATTTT. Translated: CASSGGRADTQYF.

V and J are TRBV11-2 and TRBJ1-1, with D tentatively TRBD1 (6 bases). Trimming pared 3 bases from V and 9 bases from J, leaving 14 bases between. This CDR3 contains 13 residues. Germline V lookup: CDR1 SGHAT, CDR2 FQNNGV. CDR3 region: CASSFERQEKAFF. CDR3 DNA: TGTGCCAGCAGCTTCGAAAGACAGGAAAAAGCTTTCTTT.